This TCR beta chain was captured in a study of blood T cell repertoires in COVID-19. The CDR3 covers 13 residues. In germline, CDR1 is SGHRS, CDR2 YFSETQ. Germline trimming cut 5 bases from V and 7 bases from J; bases unmatched to any gene: 8. As processed by the authors: Amplifying reference gene primers gave estimates of nucleated cell counts. Sequenced by immunoSEQ multiplex PCR; TCRdb stores in-frame clones only, minus some. V and J calls and clone size are as listed in that table; D and trimming were resolved from the DNA. The sample contains over 90,000 clones, roughly four fifths of which appear only once.

The origin of this receptor is a man aged 50 or older with active or convalescent COVID-19. V and J are TRBV5-1 and TRBJ1-1; 7 nucleotides align to TRBD1. Specimen: peripheral blood. CDR3 nucleotides: TGCGCCAGCAGAGCGTGGGACAGCAATGAAGCTTTCTTT. It specifies CASRAWDSNEAFF.